This is a list of T cell receptor beta chains from one sample in a study of blood T cell repertoires in COVID-19. Sequencing was performed with immunoSEQ multiplex PCR; in TCRdb, only in-frame clones are kept and a portion is missing. Seen here are over 40,000 clones, about 89% observed once, and the top ten hold 25% to 35%. What was sequenced was peripheral blood. Source of these receptors: a human donor in a cohort sampled during active COVID-19. CDR3s include the opening cysteine and the closing phenylalanine or tryptophan. A D gene is named only where the DNA matches it firmly. Clone size appears in some rows only: once, few, many, or a class for an expanded clone.

J gene,CDR3 length,clone size,D gene,V gene,CDR3 protein,CDR3 DNA
TRBJ2-5,14,NA,TRBD1,TRBV29-1,CSVCGQGAAETQYF,TGCAGCGTCTGCGGACAGGGGGCCGCAGAGACCCAGTACTTC
TRBJ1-6,17,NA,NA,TRBV30,CAWSPGSRGTYNSPLHF,TGTGCCTGGAGTCCTGGGTCCCGCGGCACTTATAATTCACCCCTCCACTTT
TRBJ2-3,15,NA,TRBD1,TRBV10-3,CAISEPDRGTDTQYF,TGTGCCATCAGTGAGCCCGACAGGGGGACCGATACGCAGTATTTT
TRBJ1-6,9,NA,NA,TRBV12-3/TRBV12-4,CASSPPFHF,TGTGCCAGCAGCCCCCCCTTCCACTTT
TRBJ1-2,14,NA,NA,TRBV6-5,CASSYSLENYGYTF,TGTGCCAGCAGTTACAGCCTCGAGAACTATGGCTACACCTTC
TRBJ2-2,15,NA,TRBD1,TRBV9,CASSIMTGETGELFF,TGTGCCAGCAGCATAATGACAGGGGAAACCGGGGAGCTGTTTTTT
TRBJ2-3,15,NA,NA,TRBV30,CAWETHRDFTDTQYF,TGTGCCTGGGAGACTCACCGGGACTTCACAGATACGCAGTATTTT
TRBJ2-3,18,NA,TRBD2,TRBV7-8,CASSRAPGLAGGADTQYF,TGTGCCAGCAGCCGTGCCCCGGGACTAGCGGGGGGGGCAGATACGCAGTATTTT
TRBJ1-6,17,NA,NA,TRBV30,CAWSFGGSSSYNSPLHF,TGTGCCTGGAGCTTCGGGGGTTCTAGCTCCTATAATTCACCCCTCCACTTT
TRBJ2-3,15,NA,TRBD2,TRBV5-1,CASGGLAEPTDTQYF,TGCGCCAGCGGTGGACTAGCGGAACCCACAGATACGCAGTATTTT
TRBJ2-7,15,NA,NA,TRBV28,CASSHRVFDSYEQYF,TGTGCCAGCAGCCACCGGGTCTTCGACTCCTACGAGCAGTACTTC
TRBJ2-1,13,NA,NA,TRBV7-2,CASSADWVGEQFF,TGTGCCAGCAGCGCCGACTGGGTTGGTGAGCAGTTCTTC
TRBJ1-4,17,NA,TRBD1,TRBV7-9,CASSFSGWGQGNEKLFF,TGTGCCAGCAGCTTTTCGGGCTGGGGACAGGGGAACGAAAAACTGTTTTTT
TRBJ2-3,16,NA,NA,TRBV7-8,CASSPTLTVSTDTQYF,TGTGCCAGCAGCCCCACGCTGACAGTTAGCACAGATACGCAGTATTTT
TRBJ1-2,17,NA,NA,TRBV3-1/TRBV3-2,CASSQAGTVGWGYGYTF,TGTGCCAGCAGCCAAGCCGGGACTGTGGGGTGGGGTTATGGCTACACCTTC
TRBJ2-7,13,NA,TRBD1,TRBV7-7,CASSRTGMYEQYF,TGTGCTAGCAGCCGGACAGGGATGTACGAGCAGTACTTC
TRBJ1-3,14,NA,NA,TRBV5-4,CASSFPGSGNTIYF,TGTGCCAGCAGCTTCCCAGGCTCTGGAAACACCATATATTTT
TRBJ1-6,15,once,NA,TRBV5-1,CASGREASYNSPLHF,TGCGCCAGCGGGAGGGAAGCATCCTATAATTCACCCCTCCACTTT
TRBJ1-6,20,NA,NA,TRBV5-1,CASSLKPAGEPGTYNSPLHF,TGCGCCAGCAGCTTGAAGCCGGCGGGCGAACCGGGGACCTATAATTCACCCCTCCACTTT
TRBJ2-2,16,NA,TRBD1,TRBV13,CASSTRQGMNTGELFF,TGTGCCAGCAGCACCCGACAGGGGATGAACACCGGGGAGCTGTTTTTT